These 24 T cell receptor beta chains were all obtained from the same sample, sequenced in a study of CD8 T cells in ankylosing spondylitis (dated by TCRdb to about 2017). Libraries were built with 5' RACE. Sequencing was carried out with an Illumina HiSeq 2500. Through fastp at Q25 and MiXCR, TCRdb rebuilt clones from the public reads, retaining in-frame beta chains. Rows matching on CDR3 protein sequence are summarized as one entry with the most common DNA and genes. The sample table holds about 8,800 distinct CDR3 sequences, of which around 6% were seen once. 41% of the sample lies in the top ten. Sequencing was done on a sample of blood, either unsorted or a sorted T cell fraction (not recorded which). The receptors come from a female donor with ankylosing spondylitis or in good health (not recorded which).

The rearrangement joins TRBV9 to TRBJ2-5, with 7 nucleotides matching TRBD1. V shed 3 bases, J shed 2 bases, and the junction held 1 base outside the gene matches. The germline CDR1 and CDR2 sequences are SGDLS and YYNGEE. The length of the CDR3 is 13 residues. CDR3 protein: CASSAGQQETQYF. DNA of the CDR3: TGTGCCAGCAGCGCGGGACAGCAAGAGACCCAGTACTTC.

The chain links TRBV9 to TRBJ2-1, with TRBD2 as a possible D gene (5 bases). The CDR3 runs to 16 residues. Trimming stripped 5 bases from V and 5 bases from J, with 20 bases between. Looked up from germline, CDR1 is SGDLS and CDR2 is YYNGEE. CDR3 nucleotides: TGTGCCAGCAGACTCCTCGCTAGCCCCGCTGACAATGAGCAGTTCTTC. It yields the protein CASRLLASPADNEQFF.

At least ten counts were recorded for this clonotype. V usage is TRBV9 and J usage is TRBJ2-7; 9 bases align to TRBD2. Germline values: CDR1 SGDLS, CDR2 YYNGEE. V lost 4 bases to trimming and J lost 6 bases; unmatched junction nucleotides: 20. CDR3 length equals 18 residues. The CDR3 nucleotides read TGTGCCAGCAGCCCCGGCGGGACTAGCATATGGGAAGGCGCCGAGCAGTACTTC. Its translation: CASSPGGTSIWEGAEQYF.

This clonotype was counted at least ten times. The chain uses TRBV9 and TRBJ1-2; D unresolved. Deletions cut 0 bases from V and 4 bases from J, with 4 bases between. The CDR3 is made up of 12 amino acids. The V gene's germline CDR1 is SGDLS and CDR2 YYNGEE. Written as DNA, the CDR3 is TGTGCCAGCAGCGTAGCCTCCTATGGCTACACCTTC. Translating gives CASSVASYGYTF.

By share, this clonotype ranks as medium-sized (0.01 to 0.1%). This sequence joins TRBV9 and TRBJ1-3, with no clear D. The CDR3 extends over 14 amino acids. V shed 4 bases and J shed 0 bases, with 8 bases lying between them. Germline-derived CDR1 and CDR2 are SGDLS and YYNGEE. The CDR3 sequence is CASSHRGSGNTIYF. The CDR3 coding sequence is TGTGCCAGCAGCCACCGGGGCTCTGGAAACACCATATATTTT.

The V call is TRBV9, the J call TRBJ2-7; D remains ambiguous. CDR1 is SGDLS, CDR2 YYNGEE, per germline. CDR3 size: 15 residues. Trimming pared 0 bases from V and 4 bases from J, leaving 14 bases between. CDR3 sequence: CASSVEGSVLYEQYF. The CDR3 bases are TGTGCCAGCAGCGTAGAAGGATCAGTTCTTTACGAGCAGTACTTC.

This clonotype was observed many times. The chain joins TRBV9 to TRBJ2-3; 7 bases map to TRBD2. Germline V gives CDR1 SGDLS, CDR2 YYNGEE. The CDR3 spans 16 residues. Losses at the gene ends were 2 bases for V and 5 bases for J; bases not matched to a gene: 11. Written as DNA, the CDR3 is TGTGCCAGCAGCGTTAGTGGGGGGGGGAGGGGAGATACGCAGTATTTT. Translation gives CASSVSGGGRGDTQYF.

This clonotype was seen a few times. The chain carries TRBV9 and TRBJ2-1; D not resolved. The V end lost 3 bases, the J end lost 4 bases, and 14 bases lay between the germline ends. Germline-derived CDR1 and CDR2 are SGDLS and YYNGEE. This CDR3 comprises 15 residues. CDR3 in amino acids: CASSAPDAEYNEQFF. CDR3 sequence (DNA): TGTGCCAGCAGCGCCCCAGATGCGGAGTACAATGAGCAGTTCTTC.

The chain uses TRBV9 and TRBJ2-6; TRBD1 matches at 8 bases. This CDR3 comprises 17 residues. The V and J ends lost 3 bases and 1 base, in that order; junction bases with no gene match: 6. Looked up from germline, CDR1 is SGDLS and CDR2 is YYNGEE. CDR3 region: CASSAFGDRSGANVLTF. Written as DNA, the CDR3 is TGTGCCAGCAGCGCCTTTGGGGACAGGTCTGGGGCCAACGTCCTGACTTTC. The whole variable domain, filled in from reference TRBV9 and TRBJ2-6, reads DSGVTQTPKHLITATGQRVTLRCSPRSGDLSVYWYQQSLDQGLQFLIQYYNGEERAKGNILERFSAQQFPDLHSELNLSSLELGDSALYFCASSAFGDRSGANVLTFGAGSRLTVL.

By share, this clonotype counts as medium-sized. CDR3 DNA: TGTGCCAGCAGCGTAGAACTTCTAAGCTCCTACAATGAGCAGTTCTTC. Amino acid sequence: CASSVELLSSYNEQFF. V is TRBV9 and J is TRBJ2-1, with D uncertain. V lost 0 bases and J 0 bases, leaving 10 bases between the germline ends. The CDR3 length is 16 residues. Germline CDR1 is SGDLS and CDR2 is YYNGEE.

This clonotype occurred once. This chain joins TRBV21-1 and TRBJ1-1; TRBD1, the table's D call, lacks a check against the DNA. TRBV21-1 is a pseudogene segment. The CDR3 length is 13 residues. CDR3 in DNA: TGTGCCAGCGCGAGACAACCCGGCACTGAAGCTTTCTTT. Amino acid sequence: CASARQPGTEAFF.

This clonotype was counted at least ten times. The rearrangement links TRBV9 to TRBJ2-1, with 11 bases identical to TRBD2. CDR1 is SGDLS, CDR2 YYNGEE, per germline. V was clipped by 4 bases and J by 3 bases; unmatched bases: 3. The CDR3 has 15 amino acids. The DNA of the CDR3 is TGTGCCAGCAGCCATGGGACTAGCGGCTACAATGAGCAGTTCTTC. Its translation: CASSHGTSGYNEQFF.

This clonotype was observed many times. The V call is TRBV9, the J call TRBJ2-1; D remains unclear. Germline assignment: CDR1 SGDLS and CDR2 YYNGEE. There are 13 residues in the CDR3. V was cut by 0 bases and J by 9 bases, with 10 bases left in between. This chain's CDR3 is CASSVALYGEQFF. The CDR3 DNA sequence: TGTGCCAGCAGCGTAGCTCTGTATGGTGAGCAGTTCTTC.

By sample share, this clonotype is medium-sized. The chain links TRBV9 to TRBJ1-3, with unresolved D. Germline values: CDR1 SGDLS, CDR2 YYNGEE. V was cut by 5 bases and J by 2 bases, with 14 bases left in between. The CDR3 runs 15 residues. The CDR3 nucleotides read TGTGCCAGCAGTCTCCTTTTTGGACCTGGAAACACCATATATTTT. As protein: CASSLLFGPGNTIYF.

This clonotype was counted a few times. The gene calls are TRBV21-1 and TRBJ2-3; the table's D gene call, TRBD1, was not cross checked with the DNA. TRBV21-1 is termed a pseudogene. The length of the CDR3 is 17 residues. CDR3 coding DNA: TGTGCCAGCAGCATCGACGGGGCCGCGATAGATATAGATACGCAGTATTTT. As protein: CASSIDGAAIDIDTQYF.

This clonotype was recorded at least ten times. V usage is TRBV9 and J usage is TRBJ2-1, with D unclear. This CDR3 has 12 amino acids. The V gene lost 3 bases and the J gene lost 8 bases, with 9 bases spanning the gap. Per germline, CDR1 SGDLS and CDR2 YYNGEE. This CDR3 is CASSGLTYEQFF. CDR3 bases: TGTGCCAGCAGCGGGTTAACCTATGAGCAGTTCTTC.

By sample share, this clonotype is large (0.1 to 1%). The CDR3 region has the DNA TGTGCCAGCAGCGTAGACGGGAGCACAGATACGCAGTATTTT. Its translation: CASSVDGSTDTQYF. The chain joins TRBV9 to TRBJ2-3; D gene ambiguous. Germline V gene data show CDR1 as SGDLS and CDR2 as YYNGEE. This CDR3 region has 14 residues. V shed 0 bases and J shed 0 bases, with 5 bases lying between them. Full variable domain (outside the CDR3, taken from reference TRBV9 and TRBJ2-3): DSGVTQTPKHLITATGQRVTLRCSPRSGDLSVYWYQQSLDQGLQFLIQYYNGEERAKGNILERFSAQQFPDLHSELNLSSLELGDSALYFCASSVDGSTDTQYFGPGTRLTVL.

This clonotype was seen many times. The rearrangement joins TRBV9 to TRBJ2-7; possible D gene TRBD2, 5 bases. Trimming removed 2 bases at V and 0 bases at J, with 12 bases between. This CDR3 contains 15 residues. CDR1 and CDR2 from the germline V gene are SGDLS and YYNGEE. This chain's CDR3 is CASSVSPAGSYEQYF. As DNA, the CDR3 is TGTGCCAGCAGCGTGAGTCCCGCGGGCTCCTACGAGCAGTACTTC.

In its sample, this clonotype was seen many times. The rearrangement joins TRBV9 to TRBJ2-1; D is perhaps TRBD2 (5 bases). The CDR3 sequence is 16 residues long. The V end lost 3 bases, the J end lost 7 bases, and 20 bases lay between the germline ends. Germline V gives CDR1 SGDLS, CDR2 YYNGEE. CDR3 nucleotide sequence: TGTGCCAGCAGCGCTCCCGGGATGACTCGAGAGAATGAGCAGTTCTTC. Protein: CASSAPGMTRENEQFF.

This clonotype was counted many times. The rearrangement joins TRBV9 to TRBJ2-1; no firm D call. Trimming took off 0 bases at V and 5 bases at J, with 12 bases between the two ends. CDR3 length equals 15 residues. Germline CDR1 reads SGDLS; CDR2 reads YYNGEE. CDR3 amino acids: CASSVGGSPNNEQFF. CDR3 coding DNA: TGTGCCAGCAGCGTAGGTGGTAGCCCGAACAATGAGCAGTTCTTC.

This clonotype was counted at least ten times. The chain has TRBV9 and TRBJ2-5; no clear D gene. The CDR3 is 12 residues long. Germline V gene data show CDR1 as SGDLS and CDR2 as YYNGEE. V dropped 4 bases and J dropped 5 bases, with 9 bases sitting between them. This chain's CDR3 is CASSPEGETQYF. The DNA of the CDR3 is TGTGCCAGCAGCCCAGAAGGGGAGACCCAGTACTTC. Filled out from reference TRBV9 and TRBJ2-5, the complete variable domain reads DSGVTQTPKHLITATGQRVTLRCSPRSGDLSVYWYQQSLDQGLQFLIQYYNGEERAKGNILERFSAQQFPDLHSELNLSSLELGDSALYFCASSPEGETQYFGPGTRLLVL.

Ten or more counts support this clonotype. The chain links TRBV9 to TRBJ2-3, with 8 bases lining up with TRBD1. With 1 base clipped from V and 0 bases from J, the junction kept 4 bases outside the gene matches. Germline CDR1 SGDLS, CDR2 YYNGEE. This CDR3 is 16 amino acids long. The CDR3 here is CASSVQRTGSTDTQYF. CDR3 bases: TGTGCCAGCAGCGTACAGAGGACAGGGAGCACAGATACGCAGTATTTT.

This clonotype has more than one count but fewer than ten. The germline gene is not matched at one end of the junction; a read error may be the cause. This CDR3 reads CASSVAAGAGQLFF. CDR3 bases: TGTGCCAGCAGCGTAGCGGCAGGGGCCGGGCAGCTGTTTTTT. This rearrangement joins TRBV9 to TRBJ2-2, with a tentative D call TRBD1 (6 bases). This CDR3 region has 14 residues. Germline V gene sequence: CDR1 SGDLS, CDR2 YYNGEE.

This clonotype came up many times. The chain links TRBV9 to TRBJ2-7, with D possibly being TRBD2 (5 bases). The CDR3 has 14 amino acids. V lost 4 bases and J 2 bases, leaving 13 bases between the germline ends. Germline loops: CDR1 SGDLS, CDR2 YYNGEE. CDR3 in amino acids: CASSPPSRTYEQYF. For the CDR3, the DNA is TGTGCCAGCAGCCCCCCTAGCCGTACCTACGAGCAGTACTTC.